The 17 T cell receptor beta chains presented below share a single source sample, sequenced in a study of a mutant IDH1 vaccine in newly diagnosed glioma. Time point defined: week 47, end of study. Every vaccination contained 300 ug of the mutant IDH1 20-mer peptide and was paired with topical imiquimod. No cognate antigen is known for these TCRs. Sequenced by immunoSEQ multiplex PCR; TCRdb stores in-frame clones only, minus some. The table includes about 56,000 clones, roughly 75% detected once. This sample comprised PBMCs, obtained from a glioma patient whose treatment included an IDH1 peptide vaccine. These receptors all stem from a man aged 45-65 years with glioma.

This chain connects TRBV5-1 to TRBJ2-7, with TRBD2 as a possible D gene (5 bases). The germline V gene encodes CDR1 SGHRS and CDR2 YFSETQ. V lost 0 bases and J lost 6, with 16 bases in between. This CDR3 is 15 amino acids long. The CDR3 region has the DNA TGCGCCAGCAGCTTGGAGTGGGTTGCGGCGGGCGAGCAGTACTTC. This sequence encodes CASSLEWVAAGEQYF.

The genes are TRBV7-3 and TRBJ2-2; no definite D call. The CDR3 loop spans 13 amino acids. Trimming cost V 1 base and J 4 bases, with 4 bases left between them. The germline CDR1 and CDR2 sequences are SGHTA and FQGTGA. CDR3 coding DNA: TGTGCCAGCAGCTTAAGTCCCACCGGGGAGCTGTTTTTT. Amino acids: CASSLSPTGELFF.

This clone appeared a few times. The chain combines TRBV18 with TRBJ1-2; 9 bases match TRBD1. This CDR3 has 16 amino acids. Germline-derived CDR1 and CDR2 are KGHSH and LQKENI. Trimming took 0 bases from V and 4 from J; bases not matched to a gene: 6. CDR3 protein: CASSPPGQGSFYGYTF. DNA of the CDR3: TGTGCCAGCTCACCACCGGGACAGGGTAGTTTCTATGGCTACACCTTC.

The V gene is TRBV4-1, the J gene TRBJ2-3; 12 bases map to TRBD1. CDR3 length equals 15 residues. V lost 4 bases and J lost 4; bases outside the gene matches: 3. Germline assignment: CDR1 MGHRA and CDR2 YSYEKL. The CDR3 region is CASSPGTGGPDTQYF. CDR3 in DNA: TGCGCCAGCAGCCCAGGGACAGGGGGCCCAGATACGCAGTATTTT.

This chain links TRBV7-9 with TRBJ1-5; perhaps TRBD1 as D (5 bases). The CDR3 covers 14 residues. The V end was cut by 6 bases, the J end by 7 bases, with 16 bases between. From germline, CDR1 is SEHNR and CDR2 FQNEAQ (reference sequence). CDR3 in DNA: TGTGCCAGCAGTCCCGGGCAGGGTAGACAGCCCCAGCATTTT. Translating it yields CASSPGQGRQPQHF.

This chain links TRBV4-2 with TRBJ2-7; 9 bases fit TRBD1. Germline loops: CDR1 LGHNA, CDR2 YNFKEQ. V lost 3 bases to trimming and J lost 3 bases; unmatched junction nucleotides: 3. The CDR3 has 14 amino acids. Written as DNA, the CDR3 is TGTGCCAGCAGCCAGATGACAGGGGGCTACGAGCAGTACTTC. It translates to CASSQMTGGYEQYF.

CDR3 sequence (DNA): TGTGCCAGCAGCGGGACAGATAATGAAAAACTGTTTTTT. Translation: CASSGTDNEKLFF. V usage is TRBV7-2 and J usage is TRBJ1-4; the match to TRBD1 covers 7 bases. CDR3 length: 13 residues. CDR1 is SGHTA and CDR2 is FQGNSA in the germline V gene. V lost 5 bases to trimming and J lost 4 bases; unmatched junction nucleotides: 1. Supplemented by reference TRBV7-2 and TRBJ1-4, the full variable domain reads GAGVSQSPSNKVTEKGKDVELRCDPISGHTALYWYRQSLGQGLEFLIYFQGNSAPDKSGLPSDRFSAERTGGSVSTLTIQRTQQEDSAVYLCASSGTDNEKLFFGSGTQLSVL.

V gene TRBV7-3 combines with J gene TRBJ1-1; D unclear. The V gene's germline CDR1 is SGHTA and CDR2 FQGTGA. The length of the CDR3 is 13 residues. Trimming took off 4 bases at V and 1 base at J, with 7 bases between the two ends. The CDR3 sequence: CASSSSRNTEAFF. CDR3 nucleotides: TGTGCCAGCAGCTCGAGTCGGAACACTGAAGCTTTCTTT.

The chain couples TRBV18 to TRBJ1-5, with 10 bases fitting TRBD1. With V trimmed by 4 bases and J by 5 bases, 5 bases remained unmatched. The germline V gene encodes CDR1 KGHSH and CDR2 LQKENI. The CDR3 runs 15 residues. CDR3 in DNA: TGTGCCAGCTCACAATCGACAGGGGGCCATCAGCCCCAGCATTTT. It translates to CASSQSTGGHQPQHF.

CDR3 bases: TGCAGCGTCGGGACGCCTAACTATGGCTACACCTTC. Translation: CSVGTPNYGYTF. The chain joins TRBV29-1 to TRBJ1-2; D is perhaps TRBD1 (5 bases). V was trimmed by 6 bases and J by 0 bases, leaving 8 bases between them. There are 12 residues in the CDR3. The germline CDR1 and CDR2 sequences are SQVTM and ANQGSEA.

The rearrangement joins TRBV9 to TRBJ2-1, with 9 nucleotides matching TRBD2. Germline trimming cut 4 bases from V and 4 bases from J; bases unmatched to any gene: 6. CDR1 is SGDLS, CDR2 YYNGEE, per germline. The CDR3 is made up of 15 amino acids. Here the CDR3 DNA reads TGTGCCAGCAGCCCCGGGGCGGGGGGGTACAATGAGCAGTTCTTC. This translates into CASSPGAGGYNEQFF.

This chain connects TRBV2 to TRBJ1-3; D may be TRBD1 (5 bases). This CDR3 is 14 amino acids long. CDR1 and CDR2 from the germline V gene are SNHLY and FYNNEI. With 6 bases removed from V and 4 bases from J, the gap between germline ends came to 13 bases. The CDR3 DNA reads as TGTGCCAGCAGGGCCCGGGGCTCAGGAAACACCATATATTTT. It codes for CASRARGSGNTIYF.

The genes are TRBV7-9 and TRBJ2-2, with D tentatively TRBD1 or TRBD2 (5 bases each). The CDR3 is 13 residues long. Deletions cut 11 bases from V and 3 bases from J, with 13 bases between. Germline CDR1 is SEHNR and CDR2 is FQNEAQ (reference sequence). In DNA, the CDR3 is TGTGCCGGAGGCAGGGCGGACACCGGGGAGCTGTTTTTT. Amino acid sequence: CAGGRADTGELFF.

The chain employs TRBV6-5 and TRBJ1-5, with D tentatively TRBD1 (5 bases). The germline V gene encodes CDR1 MNHEY and CDR2 SVGAGI. With 8 bases removed from V and 1 base from J, the gap between germline ends came to 12 bases. This CDR3 is 14 amino acids long. The CDR3, as DNA: TGTGCCAGCGGGCGGGGGGTCAGCAATCAGCCCCAGCATTTT. Protein: CASGRGVSNQPQHF.

This clone was counted only a few times. The chain employs TRBV20-1 and TRBJ2-1; D is undetermined. Trimming stripped 3 bases from V and 8 bases from J, with 8 bases between. Per germline, CDR1 DFQATT and CDR2 SNEGSKA (reference sequence). There are 11 residues in the CDR3. The CDR3 sequence is CSASERDEQFF. The CDR3 nucleotides are TGCAGTGCTAGTGAAAGGGATGAGCAGTTCTTC.

The chain has TRBV29-1 and TRBJ2-3; 9 bases agree with TRBD2. V was clipped by 3 bases and J by 1 base; unmatched bases: 2. Per the germline V gene, CDR1 is SQVTM and CDR2 is ANQGSEA. This CDR3 has 14 amino acids. This CDR3 is CSVDIAGGTDTQYF. CDR3 in DNA: TGCAGCGTTGACATAGCGGGGGGCACAGATACGCAGTATTTT.

The V gene is TRBV27, the J gene TRBJ2-6, with unresolved D. The CDR3 extends over 13 amino acids. Germline CDR1 MNHEY, CDR2 SMNVEV (reference sequence). V lost 7 bases and J 2 bases, leaving 6 bases between the germline ends. In DNA form, the CDR3 reads TGTGCCAGCAACGAAGCTGGGGCCAACGTCCTGACTTTC. Its translation: CASNEAGANVLTF.